These T cell receptor beta chains were read from a single sample in a study of T cell changes during pregnancy in multiple sclerosis. The data were produced by immunoSEQ multiplex PCR, yet TCRdb's version contains in-frame clones alone and is incomplete. The table lists under 65,000 clones, about 90% of them singletons. This material consisted of CD4+ T cells from peripheral blood mononuclear cells, taken in the third trimester of pregnancy. The receptors shown here come from a female donor with multiple sclerosis, enrolled in a pregnancy study. The CDR3 runs from the conserved cysteine through the conserved F or W. The D gene is left open where the match is weak. The size of a clone is reported for some rows only, either as once, few or many, or as a class for expanded clones.

TRBV18	TRBJ2-7	.	.	CASSPTSPGAWEQYF	TGTGCCAGCTCACCAACATCCCCAGGGGCGTGGGAGCAGTACTTC
TRBV4-2	TRBJ2-5	TRBD2	.	CASSQFQFGTSGGEETQYF	TGTGCCAGCAGCCAATTCCAATTCGGCACTAGCGGGGGAGAAGAGACCCAGTACTTC
TRBV11-3	TRBJ2-7	.	once	CASSLGTENYEQYF	TGTGCCAGCAGCTTAGGCACAGAGAATTACGAGCAGTACTTC
TRBV15	TRBJ2-7	TRBD2	.	CATSSREVRAYEQYF	TGTGCCACCAGCAGCCGGGAGGTCCGGGCCTACGAGCAGTACTTC
TRBV7-2	TRBJ2-2	.	.	CASSLGGANTGELFF	TGTGCCAGCAGCTTAGGGGGGGCGAACACCGGGGAGCTGTTTTTT
TRBV6-5	TRBJ1-5	TRBD1	.	CASSRTGGDQPQHF	TGTGCCAGCAGTCGGACAGGGGGCGATCAGCCCCAGCATTTT
TRBV2	TRBJ1-2	.	.	CASRGQFNYGYTF	TGTGCCAGCAGAGGACAGTTTAACTATGGCTACACCTTC
TRBV9	TRBJ1-4	.	.	CASSVENFGGKLFF	TGTGCCAGCAGCGTAGAAAATTTCGGGGGGAAACTGTTTTTT
TRBV19	TRBJ2-3	TRBD1	.	CASSLGRGPTDTQYF	TGTGCCAGTAGTTTAGGTAGGGGGCCCACAGATACGCAGTATTTT
TRBV10-3	TRBJ2-5	.	.	CAISGRDYQETQYF	TGTGCCATCAGTGGAAGGGACTACCAAGAGACCCAGTACTTC
TRBV15	TRBJ2-7	TRBD2	.	CATSRGTPRLAGVSEQYF	TGTGCCACCAGCAGAGGTACCCCCCGACTAGCGGGGGTGAGTGAGCAGTACTTC
TRBV5-1	TRBJ1-1	.	once	CASSLGEQAISAFF	TGCGCCAGCAGCTTGGGGGAACAGGCCATTTCGGCTTTCTTT
TRBV30	TRBJ1-3	.	.	CAWTGARAGNTIYF	TGTGCCTGGACCGGTGCCAGGGCTGGAAACACCATATATTTT
TRBV5-1	TRBJ2-5	.	.	CASSFDRYQETQYF	TGCGCCAGCAGCTTCGACAGGTACCAAGAGACCCAGTACTTC
TRBV5-4	TRBJ1-4	TRBD1	.	CASSQRTGLNEKLFF	TGTGCCAGCAGCCAAAGGACAGGGCTTAATGAAAAACTGTTTTTT
TRBV7-6	TRBJ2-2	TRBD1	.	CASSPTGEAGELFF	TGTGCCAGCAGCCCAACAGGGGAAGCCGGGGAGCTGTTTTTT
TRBV19	TRBJ2-5	.	.	CASSIEGTETQYF	TGTGCCAGTAGTATAGAGGGGACTGAGACCCAGTACTTC